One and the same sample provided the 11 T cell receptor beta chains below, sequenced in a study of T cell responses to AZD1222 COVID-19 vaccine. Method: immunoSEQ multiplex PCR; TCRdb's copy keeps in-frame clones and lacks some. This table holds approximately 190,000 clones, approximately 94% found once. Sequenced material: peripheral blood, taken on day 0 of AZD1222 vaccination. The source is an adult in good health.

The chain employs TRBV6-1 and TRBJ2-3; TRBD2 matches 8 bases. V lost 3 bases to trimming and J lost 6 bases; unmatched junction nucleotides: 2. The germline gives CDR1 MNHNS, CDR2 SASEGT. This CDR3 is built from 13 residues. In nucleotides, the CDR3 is TGTGCCAGCAGTGACGGGGGGGTGGATACGCAGTATTTT. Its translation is CASSDGGVDTQYF.

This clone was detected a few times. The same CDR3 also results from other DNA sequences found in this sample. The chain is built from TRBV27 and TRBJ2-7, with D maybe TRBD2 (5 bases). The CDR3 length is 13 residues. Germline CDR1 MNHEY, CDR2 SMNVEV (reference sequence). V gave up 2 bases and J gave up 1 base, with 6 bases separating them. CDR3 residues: CASSLSGSYEQYF. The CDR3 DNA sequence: TGTGCCAGCAGTTTAAGCGGATCCTACGAGCAGTACTTC.

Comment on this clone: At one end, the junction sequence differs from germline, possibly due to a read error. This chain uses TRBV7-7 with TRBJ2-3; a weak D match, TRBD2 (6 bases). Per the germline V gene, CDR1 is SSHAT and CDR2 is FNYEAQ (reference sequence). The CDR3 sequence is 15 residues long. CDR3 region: CASSLELAPGYTQYF. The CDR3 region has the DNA TGTGCTAGCAGCTTAGAGCTAGCGCCAGGGTATACGCAGTATTTT. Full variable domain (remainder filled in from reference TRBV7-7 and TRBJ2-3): GAGVSQSPRYKVTKRGQDVTLRCDPISSHATLYWYQQALGQGPEFLTYFNYEAQPDKSGLPSDRFSAERPEGSISTLTIQRTEQRDSAMYRCASSLELAPGYTQYFGPGTRLTVL.

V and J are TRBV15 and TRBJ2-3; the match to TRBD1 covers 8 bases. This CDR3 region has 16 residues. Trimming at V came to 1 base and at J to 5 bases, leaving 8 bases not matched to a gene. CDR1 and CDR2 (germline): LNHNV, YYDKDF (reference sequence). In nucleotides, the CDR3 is TGTGCCACCAGCAGAGCGGACAGGGTGATTGGAGATACGCAGTATTTT. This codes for CATSRADRVIGDTQYF.

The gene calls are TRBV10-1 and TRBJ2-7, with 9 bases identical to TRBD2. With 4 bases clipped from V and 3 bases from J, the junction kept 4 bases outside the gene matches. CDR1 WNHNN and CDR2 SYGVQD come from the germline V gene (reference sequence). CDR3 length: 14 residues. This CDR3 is CASSVAAGGYEQYF. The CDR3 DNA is TGCGCCAGCAGTGTCGCAGCGGGGGGCTACGAGCAGTACTTC.

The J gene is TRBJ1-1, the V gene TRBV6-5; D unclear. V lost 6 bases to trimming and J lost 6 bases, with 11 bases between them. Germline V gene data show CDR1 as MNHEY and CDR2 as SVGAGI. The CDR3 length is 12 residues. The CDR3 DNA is TGTGCCAGCAGCCCCATGGGAGCTGAAGCTTTCTTT. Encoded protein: CASSPMGAEAFF.

CDR3 protein: CASSQTQVTEKLFF. In DNA, the CDR3 is TGTGCCAGCAGTCAAACCCAGGTTACTGAAAAACTGTTTTTT. V is TRBV6-5 and J is TRBJ1-4; D is ambiguous. There are 14 residues in the CDR3. Germline CDR1 and CDR2: MNHEY and SVGAGI. The ends were cut back, 5 bases at V and 7 bases at J, with 14 bases in the middle.

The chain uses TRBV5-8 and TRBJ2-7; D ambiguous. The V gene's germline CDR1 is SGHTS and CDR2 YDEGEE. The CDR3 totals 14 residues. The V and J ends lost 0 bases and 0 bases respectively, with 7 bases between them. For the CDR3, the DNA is TGTGCCAGCAGCTTGGACGGGCCCTCCTACGAGCAGTACTTC. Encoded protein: CASSLDGPSYEQYF.

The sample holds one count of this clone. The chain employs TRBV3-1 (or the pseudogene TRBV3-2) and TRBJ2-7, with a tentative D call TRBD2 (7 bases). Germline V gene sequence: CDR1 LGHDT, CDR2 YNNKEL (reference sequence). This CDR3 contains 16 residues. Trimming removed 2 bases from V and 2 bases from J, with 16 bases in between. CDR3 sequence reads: CASSQRWGGLTYEQYF. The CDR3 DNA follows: TGTGCCAGCAGCCAACGGTGGGGGGGCTTGACCTACGAGCAGTACTTC.

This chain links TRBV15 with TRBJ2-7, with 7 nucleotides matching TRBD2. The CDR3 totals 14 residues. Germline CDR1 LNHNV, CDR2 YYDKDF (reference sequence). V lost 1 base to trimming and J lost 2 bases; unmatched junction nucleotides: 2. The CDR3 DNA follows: TGTGCCACCAGCAGAGTGGGGGGGACCTACGAGCAGTACTTC. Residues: CATSRVGGTYEQYF.

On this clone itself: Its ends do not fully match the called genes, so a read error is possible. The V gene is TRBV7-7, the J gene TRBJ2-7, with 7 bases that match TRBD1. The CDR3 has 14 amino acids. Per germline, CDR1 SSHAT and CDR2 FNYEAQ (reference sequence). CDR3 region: CASSSDRVGYEQYF. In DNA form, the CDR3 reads TGTGCTAGCAGCTCCGACAGGGTGGGCTACGAGCAGTACTTC.